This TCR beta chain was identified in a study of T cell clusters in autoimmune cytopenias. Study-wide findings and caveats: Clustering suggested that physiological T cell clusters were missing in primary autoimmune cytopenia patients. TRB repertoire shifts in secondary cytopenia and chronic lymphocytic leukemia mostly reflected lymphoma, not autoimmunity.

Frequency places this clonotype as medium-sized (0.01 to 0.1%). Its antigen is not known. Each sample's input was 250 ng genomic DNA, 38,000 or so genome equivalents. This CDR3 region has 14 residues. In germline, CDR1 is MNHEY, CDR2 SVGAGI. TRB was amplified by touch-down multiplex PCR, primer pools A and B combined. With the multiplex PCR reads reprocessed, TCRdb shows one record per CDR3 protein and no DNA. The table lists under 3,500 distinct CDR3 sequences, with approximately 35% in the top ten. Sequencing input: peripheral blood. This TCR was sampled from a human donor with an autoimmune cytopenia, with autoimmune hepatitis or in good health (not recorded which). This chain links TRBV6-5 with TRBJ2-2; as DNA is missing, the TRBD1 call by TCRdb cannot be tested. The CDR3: CASSLGRLAGELFF.